Given below is one T cell receptor beta chain in context. Its binding antigen is unknown. Base quality data are lacking; no much larger clone is found one base away. Tumor-specific TCR clonotypes were identified by sequencing baseline tumor tissue collected before treatment. In a trial, the study monitored patients with peripheral T-cell lymphoma who were getting frontline treatment by applying next-generation sequencing to their T-cell receptor sequences. Trimming costs V 2 bases and J 3 bases, and their ends lie 26 bases apart. The germline V gene (reference sequence) sets CDR1 to LNHNV and CDR2 to YYDKDF. Reading from cysteine to phenylalanine, the CDR3 counts 20 amino acids. Only CDR3 DNA remains: 60 bases, in frame from the first base. Preparation of the library involved the immunoSEQ multiplex PCR assay. The clones in this table, taken by TCRdb from immuneACCESS, are in-frame only. Not every clone is retained; where verified, under half of the shortfall comes from an unresolved V gene, and the cause of the rest is unknown. This sample has 2,000 to 3,000 clones in its table, and 55% to 75% of those were observed once. In total, the top ten clones hold roughly a sixth of the sample.

The data derive from a study of circulating tumor DNA in untreated peripheral T-cell lymphoma (dated by TCRdb to about 2021). Study-wide conclusions, independent of this receptor: Tumor-specific clonotypes were found in over 75% of patients, coming from about nine tenths of baseline tissues and about 64% of baseline serum samples.

The rearranged segments are TRBV15 and TRBJ1-5, with TRBD1 tentatively as D gene (5 bases match). The origin of this receptor is a human donor with peripheral T-cell lymphoma. Material for sequencing was tumor tissue. The DNA is as follows: TGTGCCACCAGCAGAAGTTTGGGGCTCTACAGTGGGAATAACAATCAGCCCCAGCATTTT. It translates to CATSRSLGLYSGNNNQPQHF.